Detailed here is one T cell receptor beta chain. These data are taken from a study of blood T cell repertoires in COVID-19. Whole-study context: Specimens from acute and convalescent COVID-19 originated in the United States, Italy and Spain.

Repertoires were generated with immunoSEQ multiplex PCR, while TCRdb's copy carries only in-frame clones and drops some. The sample carries about 410,000 clones, roughly 91% recorded once. The CDR3 is made up of 14 amino acids. The V gene's germline CDR1 is SGHVS and CDR2 FNYEAQ. The ends were cut back, 2 bases at V and 7 bases at J, with 9 bases in the middle. Sequencing used PBMCs or T cells enriched from blood (not recorded which). The receptor comes from a young man who had recovered from COVID-19. This sequence joins TRBV7-6 and TRBJ1-6; possible D gene TRBD1, 5 bases. The CDR3 bases are TGTGCCAGCAGCTTAAACCAGGGAAATTCACCCCTCCACTTT. This translates into CASSLNQGNSPLHF.